One sample yielded the 18 T cell receptor beta chains listed below, sequenced in a study of OX40 agonist ivuxolimab in advanced cancers. This table comes from immunoSEQ multiplex PCR, and its TCRdb copy is limited to in-frame clones, with some not included. Of about 32,000 clones in the sample, roughly 87% were seen once. The sample in question was CD4+ or CD8+ T cells sorted from blood, obtained in a trial of the OX40 agonist ivuxolimab. Receptor source: an adult with an advanced solid tumor such as melanoma, head and neck, liver or kidney cancer.

V usage is TRBV13 and J usage is TRBJ2-2, with D tentatively TRBD1 or TRBD2 (5 bases each). This CDR3 region has 15 residues. The V gene's germline CDR1 is PRHDT and CDR2 FYEKMQ (reference sequence). V was pared by 8 bases and J by 11 bases, with 24 bases between. The CDR3 loop reads CASRDQAGSSRELFF. CDR3 nucleotide sequence: TGTGCCAGCCGGGACCAGGCCGGATCTTCAAGAGAGCTGTTTTTT.

The chain is built from TRBV13 and TRBJ1-2; D not certain. Germline V CDR1 and CDR2: PRHDT, FYEKMQ (reference sequence). Trimming removed 4 bases at V and 6 bases at J, with 15 bases between. The CDR3 runs to 14 residues. The CDR3 nucleotides are TGTGCCAGCAGCTCAACAGAGGGAAGGGATGGCTACACCTTC. This codes for CASSSTEGRDGYTF.

J is TRBJ2-7 and V is TRBV28, with 8 nucleotides matching TRBD1. Trimming removed 6 bases from V and 5 bases from J; junction bases left unmatched: 6. Germline values: CDR1 MDHEN, CDR2 SYDVKM. The length of the CDR3 is 13 residues. Written as DNA, the CDR3 is TGTGCCAGCAGGTTGACAGGGGTGGACGAGCAGTACTTC. The encoded protein is CASRLTGVDEQYF.

This clone appeared once. The CDR3 nucleotides are TGTGCCAGCAGCTTGCAGGGATTGGAAGGAGAGACCCAGTACTTC. It specifies CASSLQGLEGETQYF. The J gene is TRBJ2-5, the V gene TRBV5-5; TRBD1 might be the D (5 bases). V lost 1 base and J 4 bases, leaving 14 bases between the germline ends. Germline V CDR1 and CDR2: SGHKS, YYEKEE (reference sequence). There are 15 residues in the CDR3.

V usage is TRBV6-5 and J usage is TRBJ1-5; D is possibly TRBD1 (6 bases). CDR1 is MNHEY and CDR2 is SVGAGI in the germline V gene. V was pared by 5 bases and J by 10 bases, with 12 bases between. CDR3 length: 12 residues. CDR3 bases: TGTGCCAGCAGTCGATCAGGGGAACCCCAGCATTTT. Its protein product is CASSRSGEPQHF.

This chain connects TRBV7-6 to TRBJ2-7, with no clear D. CDR3 length: 14 residues. Trimming left V 2 bases short and J 6 bases short, with 14 bases between. Germline CDR1 and CDR2: SGHVS and FNYEAQ. The CDR3 reads CASSLSLVMAEQYF. The CDR3 nucleotides read TGTGCCAGCAGCTTATCTTTAGTGATGGCCGAGCAGTACTTC.

This rearrangement joins TRBV19 to TRBJ2-7; D unresolved. V was clipped by 7 bases and J by 5 bases, with 18 bases between them. The CDR3 covers 14 residues. The V gene's germline CDR1 is LNHDA and CDR2 SQIVND (reference sequence). The CDR3 DNA sequence: TGTGCCAGTACCCCTCGTATATCAGGCGACGAGCAGTACTTC. This gives the protein CASTPRISGDEQYF. Filled out from reference TRBV19 and TRBJ2-7, the complete variable domain reads DGGITQSPKYLFRKEGQNVTLSCEQNLNHDAMYWYRQDPGQGLRLIYYSQIVNDFQKGDIAEGYSVSREKKESFPLTVTSAQKNPTAFYLCASTPRISGDEQYFGPGTRLTVT.

The CDR3 loop reads CASSPVQGAFF. For the CDR3, the DNA is TGTGCCAGCAGCCCTGTACAAGGGGCTTTCTTT. The rearrangement links TRBV7-6 to TRBJ1-1; no clear D gene. The germline gives CDR1 SGHVS, CDR2 FNYEAQ. This CDR3 has 11 amino acids. V was shortened by 5 bases and J by 11 bases, with 12 bases between the two germline ends.

This sequence joins TRBV28 and TRBJ2-2; TRBD2 is a possible D gene (6 bases). Trimming left V 1 base short and J 7 bases short, with 10 bases between. Germline V lookup: CDR1 MDHEN, CDR2 SYDVKM. The CDR3 contains 14 residues. In nucleotides, the CDR3 is TGTGCCAGCAGTTTATCGGGAGCTGGCGGGGAGCTGTTTTTT. Translating gives CASSLSGAGGELFF.

The chain employs TRBV7-9 and TRBJ2-5, with 10 bases aligning to TRBD1. J was trimmed by 5 bases and V by 5 bases; bases with no gene match: 8. Germline lookup yields CDR1 SEHNR and CDR2 FQNEAQ (reference sequence). The CDR3 sequence is 15 residues long. CDR3 sequence: CASSKMTGGLETQYF. The CDR3 coding sequence is TGTGCCAGCAGCAAAATGACAGGGGGCTTGGAGACCCAGTACTTC.

CDR3: CASSFGGEGYEQYF. CDR3 nucleotides: TGTGCCAGCAGTTTTGGGGGAGAAGGCTACGAGCAGTACTTC. The J gene is TRBJ2-7, the V gene TRBV28; perhaps D is TRBD1 or TRBD2 (5 bases each). V lost 3 bases, J lost 3 bases, and 12 bases lay in between. The CDR3 runs 14 residues. Germline CDR1 is MDHEN and CDR2 is SYDVKM.

The chain combines TRBV19 with TRBJ1-1; no clear D. Trimming cost V 3 bases and J 3 bases, with 11 bases left between them. This CDR3 has 14 residues. Germline V lookup: CDR1 LNHDA, CDR2 SQIVND (reference sequence). Written as DNA, the CDR3 is TGTGCCAGTAGTATTGGTCTCCGGGACACTGAAGCTTTCTTT. It encodes CASSIGLRDTEAFF.

The chain couples TRBV2 to TRBJ2-1; perhaps TRBD1 as D (6 bases). The CDR3 spans 13 residues. Germline CDR1 and CDR2: SNHLY and FYNNEI. V was pared by 4 bases and J by 4 bases, with 8 bases between. CDR3 protein: CASSGDTYNEQFF. The CDR3 bases are TGTGCCAGCAGTGGGGACACATACAATGAGCAGTTCTTC.

V usage is TRBV11-2 and J usage is TRBJ2-7, with no clear D. CDR1 is SGHAT and CDR2 is FQNNGV in the germline V gene. Trimming pared 1 base from V and 2 bases from J, leaving 6 bases between. The CDR3 runs to 13 residues. The CDR3 spells CASSLGSTYEQYF. CDR3 nucleotides: TGTGCCAGCAGCTTAGGATCAACCTACGAGCAGTACTTC.

CDR3 region: CASSGDRRKLFF. CDR3 DNA: TGTGCCAGCAGTGGGGACAGAAGAAAACTGTTTTTT. The chain couples TRBV2 to TRBJ1-4; 7 bases match TRBD1. The V and J ends lost 4 bases and 10 bases, in that order; junction bases with no gene match: 3. This CDR3 comprises 12 residues. Germline CDR1 and CDR2: SNHLY and FYNNEI.

This clone was detected a few times. The CDR3 spells CASSFGQSYEQYF. The CDR3 bases are TGTGCCAGCAGTTTTGGGCAGTCCTACGAGCAGTACTTC. The chain combines TRBV27 with TRBJ2-7; D is uncertain. The CDR3 extends over 13 amino acids. The germline CDR1 and CDR2 sequences are MNHEY and SMNVEV (reference sequence). V was pared by 3 bases and J by 1 base, with 7 bases between.

About this clone itself: A much larger clone differs by one base, so this may be a read error. The chain uses TRBV27 and TRBJ1-2; D gene unclear. Per germline, CDR1 MNHEY and CDR2 SMNVEV (reference sequence). This CDR3 spans 14 amino acids. As DNA, the CDR3 is TGTGCCAGCAGTCCCCGGGCTGCTAACTATAGCTACACCTTC. Encoded protein: CASSPRAANYSYTF.

The chain uses TRBV27 and TRBJ1-5, with 9 bases fitting TRBD1. Germline CDR1 is MNHEY and CDR2 is SMNVEV (reference sequence). The CDR3 contains 13 residues. The ends lost 10 bases at V and 6 bases at J; junction bases unmatched: 7. Here the CDR3 reads CATMTGGAQPQHF. CDR3 nucleotides: TGTGCCACTATGACAGGGGGGGCTCAGCCCCAGCATTTT.